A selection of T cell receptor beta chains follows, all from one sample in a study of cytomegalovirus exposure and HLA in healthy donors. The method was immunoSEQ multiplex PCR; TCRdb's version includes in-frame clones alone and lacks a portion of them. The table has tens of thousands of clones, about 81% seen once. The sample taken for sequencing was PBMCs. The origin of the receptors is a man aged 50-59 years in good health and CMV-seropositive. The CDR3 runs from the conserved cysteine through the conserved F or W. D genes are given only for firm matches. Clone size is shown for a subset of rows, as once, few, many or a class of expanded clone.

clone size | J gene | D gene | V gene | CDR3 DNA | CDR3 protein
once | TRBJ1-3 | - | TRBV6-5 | TGTGCCAGCAGTTTCCAAGGGCCAGGGAATGGAAACACCATATATTTT | CASSFQGPGNGNTIYF
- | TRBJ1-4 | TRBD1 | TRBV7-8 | TGTGCCAGCAGCTTAGAAATTGACAGGGGTGAAAAACTGTTTTTT | CASSLEIDRGEKLFF
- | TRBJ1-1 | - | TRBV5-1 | TGCGCCAGCAGCGTGGAAACAGGTAACACTGAAGCTTTCTTT | CASSVETGNTEAFF
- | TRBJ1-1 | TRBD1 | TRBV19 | TGTGCCAGTAGTCCTAGACAGGGGAGAGGGACTGAAGCTTTCTTT | CASSPRQGRGTEAFF
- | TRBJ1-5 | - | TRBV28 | TGTGCCAGCCGCCAGTTGTTCCGGAGAAGGGGTAATCAGCCCCAGCATTTT | CASRQLFRRRGNQPQHF
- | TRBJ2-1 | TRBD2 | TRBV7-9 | TGTGCCAGCAGCTCCCCACTAGCGAACCGCTACAATGAGCAGTTCTTC | CASSSPLANRYNEQFF
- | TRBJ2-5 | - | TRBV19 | TGTGCCACTATTTCGCCCGGGACTCCCTTTGGAAGACAGTACTTC | CATISPGTPFGRQYF
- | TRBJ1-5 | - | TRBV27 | TGTGCCAGCAGTTTATCGGGACATAGAATATATAGCAATCAGCCCCAGCATTTT | CASSLSGHRIYSNQPQHF
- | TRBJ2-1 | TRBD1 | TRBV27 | TGTGCCAGCAGTTTGGTCAGGGGGCACGGCAATGAGCAGTTCTTC | CASSLVRGHGNEQFF
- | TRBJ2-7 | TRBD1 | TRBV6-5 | TGTGCCAGCCACCGGGACAGGGCCTACGAGCAGTACTTC | CASHRDRAYEQYF
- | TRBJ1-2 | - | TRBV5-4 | TGTGCCAGCAGCTTGTCGGGAGGATATGGCTACACCTTC | CASSLSGGYGYTF
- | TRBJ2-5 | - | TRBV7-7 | TGTGCCAGCAGCTCGGGCGGACAGACCTGGGGGGAGACCCAGTACTTC | CASSSGGQTWGETQYF
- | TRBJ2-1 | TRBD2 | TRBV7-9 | TGTTCCAGCAGCGCCCGGGGTAGCGGGATAGGAGCTCTTATAAATGAGCAGTTCTTC | CSSSARGSGIGALINEQFF
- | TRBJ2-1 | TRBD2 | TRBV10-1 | TGCGCCAGCAGTGAGTCGGGCGGGAGGGCTATCTATGAGCAGTTCTTC | CASSESGGRAIYEQFF
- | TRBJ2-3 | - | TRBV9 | TGTGCCAGCAGCGCCATCCCAGATGCGCAGTATTTT | CASSAIPDAQYF
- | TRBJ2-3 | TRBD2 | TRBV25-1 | TGTGCCAGCAGCAAGAGCGGGGGGCCGGGCACAGATACGCAGTATTTT | CASSKSGGPGTDTQYF
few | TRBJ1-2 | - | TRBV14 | TGTGCCAGCAGCCAAGAAGGGGGGGGGCGACTCACTGGCTACACCTTC | CASSQEGGGRLTGYTF
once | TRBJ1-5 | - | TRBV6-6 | TGTGCCAGCCTCGAGGGGGATAGCAATCAGCCCCAGCATTTT | CASLEGDSNQPQHF
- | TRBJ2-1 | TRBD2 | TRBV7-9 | TGTTCCAGCAGCCGTAGCGGGAGGCGGGGCAATGAGCAGTTCTTC | CSSSRSGRRGNEQFF
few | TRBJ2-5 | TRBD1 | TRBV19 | TGTGCCAGTAGTACCACCGGGACAGTCAACTTCGAGACCCAGTACTTC | CASSTTGTVNFETQYF
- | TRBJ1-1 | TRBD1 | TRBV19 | TGTGCCACAGGACAGGATTACACTGAAGCTTTCTTT | CATGQDYTEAFF
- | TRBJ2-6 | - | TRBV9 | TGTGCCAGCAGCGTTCTAGGAGAGGCCAACGTCCTGACTTTC | CASSVLGEANVLTF
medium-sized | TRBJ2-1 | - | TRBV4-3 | TGCGCCAGCAGCCAAGATATGATAGTAATCATCTACAATGAGCAGTTCTTC | CASSQDMIVIIYNEQFF
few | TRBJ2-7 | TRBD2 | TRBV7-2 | TGTGCCAGCAGCTCGGTAGCGGGAGTGATGTACGAGCAGTACTTC | CASSSVAGVMYEQYF
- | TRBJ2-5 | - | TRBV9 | TGTGCCAGCAGCGCGGGACTTCAAGAGACCCAGTACTTC | CASSAGLQETQYF
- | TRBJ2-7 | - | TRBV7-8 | TGTGCCAGCAGCTTAGACAGGCAATACGAGCAGTACTTC | CASSLDRQYEQYF
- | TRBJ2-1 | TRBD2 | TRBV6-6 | TGTGCCAGCAGTTTTAGCGGGAGCTCCTACAATGAGCAGTTCTTC | CASSFSGSSYNEQFF
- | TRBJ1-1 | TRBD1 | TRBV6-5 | TGTGCCAGCAGCCTTAGCCAGGGGGCGGACGCTTTCTTT | CASSLSQGADAFF
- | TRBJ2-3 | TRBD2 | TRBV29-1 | TGCAGCGTTGACCCCCTCATAGCGGGAGCAGGCACAGATACGCAGTATTTT | CSVDPLIAGAGTDTQYF
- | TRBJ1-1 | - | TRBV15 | TGTGCCACCAGCAGAGGGCCAGGGAGGCAGGGGAACACTGAAGCTTTCTTT | CATSRGPGRQGNTEAFF
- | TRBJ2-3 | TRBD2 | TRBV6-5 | TGTGCCAGCAGCATAGCGGGTGGGGGCACAGATACGCAGTATTTT | CASSIAGGGTDTQYF
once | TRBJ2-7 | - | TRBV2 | TGTGCCAGCAGTTGGGAACACCTTGCTGGGACTTACGAGCAGTACTTC | CASSWEHLAGTYEQYF
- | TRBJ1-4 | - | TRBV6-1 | TGTGCCAGCACCTTTCTCGGAGGGTTCGAGGAAAAACTGTTTTTT | CASTFLGGFEEKLFF
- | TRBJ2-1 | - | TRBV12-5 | TGTGCTAGTGGTTTGGTAGTGGGAGATGAGCAGTTCTTC | CASGLVVGDEQFF
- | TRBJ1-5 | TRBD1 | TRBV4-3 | TGCGCCAGCAGCCAAGATATTGTGGGGACAGGGGGCAGGCAGCCCCAGCATTTT | CASSQDIVGTGGRQPQHF
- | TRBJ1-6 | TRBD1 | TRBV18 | TGTGCCAGCTCACCAATAGAGGGACAGGGTAGTTCACCCCTCCACTTT | CASSPIEGQGSSPLHF
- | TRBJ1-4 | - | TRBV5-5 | TGTGCCAGCAGCCGGGGTATACCGGGTGAAAAACTGTTTTTT | CASSRGIPGEKLFF
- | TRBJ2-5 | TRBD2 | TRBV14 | TGTGCCAGCAGCCCCCTATCAGCGGGGGGGCAGACCCAGTACTTC | CASSPLSAGGQTQYF
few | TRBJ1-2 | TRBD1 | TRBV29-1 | TGCCGCGGCGGACAGGGGGACTATGGCTACACCTTC | CRGGQGDYGYTF
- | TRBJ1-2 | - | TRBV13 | TGTGCCAGCAGCCCCCGCAGGTACCTCTATGGCTACACCTTC | CASSPRRYLYGYTF
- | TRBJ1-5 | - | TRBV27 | TGTGCCAGCAGTTCCAGTGGCAATCAGCCCCAGCATTTT | CASSSSGNQPQHF
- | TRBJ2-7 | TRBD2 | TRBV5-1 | TGCGCCAGCAGCTTGCGGGGGGGCTCCTACGAGCAGTACTTC | CASSLRGGSYEQYF
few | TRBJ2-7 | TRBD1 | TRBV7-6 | TGTGCCAGCAGCACTTACAGGGGGCCCTTTCCCTACGAGCAGTACTTC | CASSTYRGPFPYEQYF
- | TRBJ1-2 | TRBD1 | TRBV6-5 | TGTGCCAGCAATCCAGACAGGGCTGATGGCTACACCTTC | CASNPDRADGYTF
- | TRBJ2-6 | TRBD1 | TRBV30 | TGTGCCTGGAGTCGAGGGGACAGCTCTGGGGCCAACGTCCTGACTTTC | CAWSRGDSSGANVLTF